This TCR beta chain was sequenced during a study of T-cell memory formation after mild COVID-19 (dated by TCRdb to the early 2020s). Background on the whole study: TCR sequence clusters from the two donors were largely donor specific. T-cell clones expanding and contracting after mild COVID-19 in a couple of donors were tracked by longitudinal TCRalpha and TCRbeta repertoire sequencing. Two young, previously healthy adult volunteers made up the cohort, one male and one female.

Trimming at the junction amounts to 2 bases on V and 4 bases on J, and the germline ends lie 11 bases apart. CDR1 and CDR2, per the germline V gene (reference sequence), are LGHDT and YNNKEL. The CDR3 covers 14 residues, taking in both the cysteine and the phenylalanine. Of the read, only the CDR3 DNA is kept; its 42 bases are in frame from base 1. PBMCs were isolated by Ficoll-Paque density gradient centrifugation. Study-level results and caveats: SARS-CoV-2 specificity was not confirmed for the second-wave clones peaking on day 37. Some responding clones were detected in pre-infection memory, suggesting pre-existing cross-reactive memory T cells joined the SARS-CoV-2 response. Contracting CD4+ clones turned up mainly in the CM and EM memory subsets, whereas EMRA was where CD8+ clones were enriched. From day 15 to 85, contracting clones showed balanced CD4/CD8 phenotypes, whereas a second wave of clones that expanded from day 15 to 37 leaned towards CD4+. The study included only a couple of mild cases, and larger cohorts that include severe cases with pre-infection samples were judged to be necessary.

Sequenced using an Illumina NovaSeq 6000. cDNA libraries for TCRalpha and TCRbeta were prepared by 5'RACE using constant-segment primers, with sample barcodes and unique molecular identifiers added. RNA was extracted from every sample with Trizol reagent. Library amplification was performed in two PCR steps, and a second sample barcode and Illumina TruSeq adapters were introduced in the second step. Sequencing of the libraries was done on an Illumina NovaSeq, producing 2 x 150 bp paired-end reads. Under the source paper's analysis protocol: With migec v1.2.7, reads were demultiplexed and then collapsed into UMI-guided consensus sequences. Using mixcr v2.1.11, the UMI consensuses were aligned to TRA and TRB V and J templates and assembled into clonotypes. Clonotypes were classified as expanded or contracted when called significant by both edgeR and NoisET, with noise models trained on biological replicates. For edgeR calls, the thresholds were a false discovery rate-adjusted p below 0.01 and a log2 fold-change of 1. As an exploratory analysis of dynamics, PCA with hierarchical clustering was applied to max-normalized trajectories of the 1000 most abundant clonotypes. Each responding clone was given a CD4 or CD8 phenotype based on the CD4+ and CD8+ repertoires, which had been sequenced separately. TCRdb cleaned the public reads at Q25 with fastp, built clones with MiXCR and kept in-frame beta chains. Here each entry gathers all rows of one CDR3 protein and keeps the most common genes and DNA. The V and J calls were determined by TCRdb, not by the authors. The table for this sample lists about 210,000 distinct CDR3 sequences; around 30% of them were counted only once. The top ten clones comprise approximately 10% of the sample.

With regard to this clonotype: The clone's antigen remains unknown. Base qualities are not recorded, but no much larger clone differs from it by a single base.

This TCR came from an adult woman who had mild COVID-19 (a few samples of this study predate the infection). The sample titles of this study are shuffled in the database, so cell type and time point are left out; the donor was told from shared clones. The chain employs TRBV3-1 and TRBJ1-2, with no confidently assigned D gene. Input material: PBMCs or a T cell subset sorted from them (not recorded which). The DNA sequence is as follows: TGTGCCAGCAGCCAAAAGATGGCCGGCTATGGCTACACCTTC. Protein translation: CASSQKMAGYGYTF. With all but the CDR3 taken from the reference TRBV3-1 and TRBJ1-2 genes, the full variable domain is: DTAVSQTPKYLVTQMGNDKSIKCEQNLGHDTMYWYKQDSKKFLKIMFSYNNKELIINETVPNRFSPKSPDKAHLNLHINSLELGDSAVYFCASSQKMAGYGYTFGSGTRLTVV.